Listed below are T cell receptor beta chains from one sample, sequenced in a study of T cells in Graves' hyperthyroidism and ophthalmopathy. TCRdb independently ran MiXCR on the multiplex PCR reads; one entry per CDR3 protein. Of 700,000 or so distinct CDR3 sequences in the sample, about 15% were seen once. The material sequenced was blood. These receptors all stem from a man aged 18 to 35 with Graves' hyperthyroidism. The CDR3 runs from the conserved cysteine through the conserved F or W.

j_call v_call cdr3_aa
TRBJ2-2 TRBV20-1 CSASGLAEKTGELFF
TRBJ2-1 TRBV12-3/TRBV12-4 CASSVGQGWEQFF
TRBJ2-1 TRBV18 CASSPVAGASSYNEQFF
TRBJ2-3 TRBV29-1 CSVAGRFTDTQYF
TRBJ2-4 TRBV6-1 CASLAAKNIQYF
TRBJ1-6 TRBV20-1 CSALTRGGDSPLHF
TRBJ1-5 TRBV18 CASSPRDQPQHF
TRBJ2-3 TRBV20-1 CSASRAYGGSTDTQYF
TRBJ1-1 TRBV27 CASSFLGGRAEAFF
TRBJ2-1 TRBV10-3 CAISERQGNEQFF
TRBJ1-1 TRBV24-1 CATSDLQGTEAFF
TRBJ1-1 TRBV28 CASSLLGLGDTEAFF
TRBJ1-1 TRBV30 CAWRPGQGAAEAFF
TRBJ2-5 TRBV2 CASSEPSGIQETQYF
TRBJ2-6 TRBV29-1 CSARRSGANVLTF
TRBJ2-6 TRBV3-1 CASSQGSGMTGANVLTF